Below are 6 T cell receptor beta chains sequenced from a single sample in a study of identical twins. TCRdb analysed the 5' RACE reads with MiXCR anew, one entry per CDR3 protein. Of fewer than 550,000 distinct CDR3 sequences listed, more than 13% were seen once; the top ten hold approximately 1%. The sample also formed part of further work on yellow fever vaccine responses in identical twins.

Material: CD4+ T cells sorted from blood. The receptors stem from a woman under 30 in good health.

The rearrangement joins TRBV7-9 to TRBJ2-3; no reliable D call. The CDR3 has 13 residues. Germline V gene data show CDR1 as SEHNR and CDR2 as FQNEAQ (reference sequence). The germline V and J ends were trimmed by 5 bases and 4 bases, with 10 bases remaining between them. CDR3 DNA: TGTGCCAGCAGCCGTCCCGGTGCAGATACGCAGTATTTT. Translation gives CASSRPGADTQYF.

J is TRBJ2-7 and V is TRBV19, with D uncertain. The CDR3 spans 14 residues. With 2 bases removed from V and 9 bases from J, the gap between germline ends came to 17 bases. The germline V gene encodes CDR1 LNHDA and CDR2 SQIVND (reference sequence). Here the CDR3 reads CASSIFHSEGGQYF. CDR3 bases: TGTGCCAGTAGTATATTCCACAGCGAAGGTGGGCAGTACTTC.

This clonotype was seen ten or more times. The rearrangement uses TRBV15 and TRBJ2-7; D not resolved. The V gene lost 0 bases and the J gene lost 8 bases, with 14 bases spanning the gap. This CDR3 region has 14 residues. Germline CDR1 reads LNHNV; CDR2 reads YYDKDF (reference sequence). The CDR3 reads CATSREMTSVQQYF. In DNA form, the CDR3 reads TGTGCCACCAGCAGAGAAATGACAAGTGTGCAGCAGTACTTC. Drawing the rest from reference TRBV15 and TRBJ2-7, the complete variable domain is DAMVIQNPRYQVTQFGKPVTLSCSQTLNHNVMYWYQQKSSQAPKLLFHYYDKDFNNEADTPDNFQSRRPNTSFCFLDIRSPGLGDTAMYLCATSREMTSVQQYFGPGTRLTVT.

The CDR3 sequence: CASSPGGVETQYF. In DNA form, the CDR3 reads TGTGCCAGCAGCCCCGGGGGGGTGGAGACCCAGTACTTC. The genes are TRBV7-9 and TRBJ2-5, with 8 positions matching TRBD2. V lost 5 bases to trimming and J lost 5 bases; unmatched junction nucleotides: 4. CDR3 length: 13 residues. CDR1 is SEHNR, CDR2 FQNEAQ, per germline (reference sequence).

This clonotype occurred a few times. The chain carries TRBV10-3 and TRBJ2-3; unclear D gene. The CDR3 totals 13 residues. Germline lookup yields CDR1 ENHRY and CDR2 SYGVKD. V lost 5 bases to trimming and J lost 4 bases, with 10 bases between them. The CDR3: CAISPRLADTQYF. CDR3 nucleotide sequence: TGTGCCATCAGTCCAAGACTCGCAGATACGCAGTATTTT.

The gene calls are TRBV19 and TRBJ2-1; no reliable D call. V was shortened by 3 bases and J by 0 bases, with 6 bases between the two germline ends. Looked up from germline, CDR1 is LNHDA and CDR2 is SQIVND (reference sequence). The CDR3 contains 14 residues. CDR3 sequence: CASSILSSYNEQFF. The CDR3 region has the DNA TGTGCCAGTAGTATTTTAAGCTCCTACAATGAGCAGTTCTTC.